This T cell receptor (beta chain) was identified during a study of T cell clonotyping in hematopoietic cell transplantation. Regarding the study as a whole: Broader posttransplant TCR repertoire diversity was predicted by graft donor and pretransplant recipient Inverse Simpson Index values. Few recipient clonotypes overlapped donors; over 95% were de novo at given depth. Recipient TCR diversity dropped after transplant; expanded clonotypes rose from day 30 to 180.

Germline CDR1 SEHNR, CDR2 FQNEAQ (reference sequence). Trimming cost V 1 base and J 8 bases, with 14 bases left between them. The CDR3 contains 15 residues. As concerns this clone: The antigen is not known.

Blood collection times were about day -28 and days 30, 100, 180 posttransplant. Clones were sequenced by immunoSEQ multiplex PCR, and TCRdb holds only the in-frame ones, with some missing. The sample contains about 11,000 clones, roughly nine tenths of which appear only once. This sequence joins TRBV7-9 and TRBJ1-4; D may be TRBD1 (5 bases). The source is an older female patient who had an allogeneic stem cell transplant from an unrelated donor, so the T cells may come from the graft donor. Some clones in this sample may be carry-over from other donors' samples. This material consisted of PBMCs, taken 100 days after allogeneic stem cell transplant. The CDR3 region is CASSLGGHPAEKLFF. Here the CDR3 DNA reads TGTGCCAGCAGCTTAGGAGGACATCCAGCCGAAAAACTGTTTTTT.